These 19 T cell receptor beta chains were sequenced from one sample in a study of T cell responses to AZD1222 COVID-19 vaccine (dated by TCRdb to 2020 to 2023). Sample time point, as interpreted from the label and publication: about 28 days (+/-7) after the second vaccine dose. The library came from the immunoSEQ multiplex PCR assay. The source is immuneACCESS, and TCRdb retained only in-frame sequences with V and J called. Part of the clones is not carried over; for the studies checked, unresolved V genes explain less than half of this, and the remainder is unexplained. The sample includes about 180,000 clones, with about 88% observed a single time. The ten largest clones take up 25% to 30% of the sample. The specimen comprised peripheral blood, sampled 28 days after the second AZD1222 dose. These receptors were collected from an adult who received the AZD1222 COVID-19 vaccine.

The rearrangement joins TRBV5-5 to TRBJ1-4, with D possibly being TRBD1 (6 bases). The V end lost 0 bases, the J end lost 4 bases, and 10 bases lay between the germline ends. CDR1 SGHKS and CDR2 YYEKEE come from the germline V gene (reference sequence). CDR3 length equals 15 residues. This chain's CDR3 is CASSLAGGLNEKLFF. As DNA, the CDR3 is TGTGCCAGCAGCTTGGCCGGGGGGCTTAATGAAAAACTGTTTTTT.

The chain carries TRBV27 and TRBJ1-5; D gene uncertain. The V and J ends lost 6 bases and 0 bases respectively, with 6 bases between them. The CDR3 has 13 amino acids. Germline CDR1 MNHEY, CDR2 SMNVEV (reference sequence). CDR3 sequence: CASRSSSNQPQHF. CDR3 DNA: TGTGCCAGCAGATCCTCTAGCAATCAGCCCCAGCATTTT.

This clone occurred once. The gene calls are TRBV28 and TRBJ1-2; D ambiguous. Trimming removed 2 bases at V and 4 bases at J, with 11 bases between. The CDR3 runs 14 residues. Germline lookup yields CDR1 MDHEN and CDR2 SYDVKM. The CDR3 protein is CASSLPSTFYGYTF. The CDR3 nucleotides read TGTGCCAGCAGTTTACCCTCGACGTTCTATGGCTACACCTTC.

The chain couples TRBV5-1 to TRBJ2-7; 9 bases are a match to TRBD1. J was trimmed by 6 bases and V by 4 bases; bases with no gene match: 5. The length of the CDR3 is 13 residues. The V gene's germline CDR1 is SGHRS and CDR2 YFSETQ. The CDR3 DNA sequence: TGCGCCAGCAGCCCCGACAGGGGGTTCGAGCAGTACTTC. Its protein product is CASSPDRGFEQYF.

The V gene is TRBV27, the J gene TRBJ2-1, with a weak D call TRBD1 (6 bases). The CDR3 spans 17 residues. Germline CDR1 and CDR2: MNHEY and SMNVEV (reference sequence). Trimming took off 4 bases at V and 0 bases at J, with 16 bases between the two ends. The CDR3 protein is CASSYGGGGLSYNEQFF. The CDR3 DNA sequence: TGTGCCAGCAGTTATGGGGGTGGGGGCCTCTCCTACAATGAGCAGTTCTTC.

This CDR3 reads CASRPSHAPHNEQFF. Written as DNA, the CDR3 is TGTGCCAGCAGGCCGTCCCACGCTCCCCACAATGAGCAGTTCTTC. This rearrangement joins TRBV3-1 (or the pseudogene TRBV3-2) to TRBJ2-1; D uncertain. V gave up 6 bases and J gave up 5 bases, with 17 bases separating them. CDR1 LGHDT and CDR2 YNNKEL come from the germline V gene (reference sequence). The CDR3 has 15 residues.

This clone was picked up a small number of times. The rearrangement joins TRBV25-1 to TRBJ2-1; D is possibly TRBD2 (5 bases). The CDR3 runs to 15 residues. With 3 bases removed from V and 0 bases from J, the gap between germline ends came to 9 bases. Germline values: CDR1 MGHDK, CDR2 SYGVNS. CDR3 amino acids: CASSEPGSSYNEQFF. CDR3 sequence (DNA): TGTGCCAGCAGTGAGCCGGGGAGCTCCTACAATGAGCAGTTCTTC. The full variable domain, its missing parts supplied by reference TRBV25-1 and TRBJ2-1, is EADIYQTPRYLVIGTGKKITLECSQTMGHDKMYWYQQDPGMELHLIHYSYGVNSTEKGDLSSESTVSRIRTEHFPLTLESARPSHTSQYLCASSEPGSSYNEQFFGPGTRLTVL.

The V gene is TRBV10-1, the J gene TRBJ1-1; 9 nucleotides agree with TRBD1. The CDR3 is made up of 15 amino acids. CDR1 is WNHNN and CDR2 is SYGVQD in the germline V gene (reference sequence). The ends lost 8 bases at V and 3 bases at J; junction bases unmatched: 10. The CDR3 sequence: CASSQDRGDHTEAFF. CDR3 DNA: TGCGCCAGCTCCCAGGACAGGGGTGATCACACTGAAGCTTTCTTT.

The chain links TRBV29-1 to TRBJ2-3, with TRBD1 matching 7 bases. The CDR3 is 12 residues long. Trimming removed 7 bases from V and 6 bases from J; junction bases left unmatched: 7. In germline, CDR1 is SQVTM, CDR2 ANQGSEA. The CDR3: CSAEGADDTQYF. CDR3 DNA: TGCAGCGCCGAGGGGGCAGACGATACGCAGTATTTT.

The V and J genes are TRBV4-1 and TRBJ2-1, with TRBD1 matching 9 bases. Per germline, CDR1 MGHRA and CDR2 YSYEKL. J was trimmed by 8 bases and V by 1 base; bases with no gene match: 6. The CDR3 totals 15 residues. CDR3 nucleotides: TGCGCCAGCAGCCAAGTTCTGGGACAGGGCTATGAGCAGTTCTTC. This codes for CASSQVLGQGYEQFF.

The V and J genes are TRBV9 and TRBJ2-5; D is tentatively TRBD1 or TRBD2 (6 bases each). The V end lost 0 bases, the J end lost 1 base, and 25 bases lay between the germline ends. The germline V gene has CDR1 SGDLS and CDR2 YYNGEE. There are 20 residues in the CDR3. The CDR3 region has the DNA TGTGCCAGCAGCGTAGAGGCCGGGAGCGGGCTGGTGGGGGCCCAAGAGACCCAGTACTTC. It encodes CASSVEAGSGLVGAQETQYF. Combining the CDR3 with reference TRBV9 and TRBJ2-5 gives the whole variable domain DSGVTQTPKHLITATGQRVTLRCSPRSGDLSVYWYQQSLDQGLQFLIQYYNGEERAKGNILERFSAQQFPDLHSELNLSSLELGDSALYFCASSVEAGSGLVGAQETQYFGPGTRLLVL.

Concerning this clone itself: The same CDR3 arises from other DNA sequences in this sample as well. The rearrangement joins TRBV7-2 to TRBJ2-5; TRBD2 matches 14 bases. V lost 6 bases to trimming and J lost 5 bases; unmatched junction nucleotides: 5. This CDR3 contains 15 residues. Germline assignment: CDR1 SGHTA and CDR2 FQGNSA. CDR3 coding DNA: TGTGCCAGCAGTCCCCGGACTAGCGGGAGGGAGACCCAGTACTTC. Translated: CASSPRTSGRETQYF. Full variable domain (missing parts from reference TRBV7-2 and TRBJ2-5): GAGVSQSPSNKVTEKGKDVELRCDPISGHTALYWYRQSLGQGLEFLIYFQGNSAPDKSGLPSDRFSAERTGGSVSTLTIQRTQQEDSAVYLCASSPRTSGRETQYFGPGTRLLVL.

This chain joins TRBV6-5 and TRBJ2-7; 7 bases are a match to TRBD1. Per germline, CDR1 MNHEY and CDR2 SVGAGI. With V trimmed by 0 bases and J by 2 bases, 4 bases remained unmatched. The CDR3 has 15 amino acids. The CDR3, as DNA: TGTGCCAGCAGTTACTCGACAGGGTCCCCCTACGAGCAGTACTTC. Translating gives CASSYSTGSPYEQYF.

The chain recombines TRBV29-1 with TRBJ2-7; TRBD1 aligns across 7 bases. Germline lookup yields CDR1 SQVTM and CDR2 ANQGSEA. The V gene end was trimmed by 5 bases and the J gene end by 2 bases; junction bases not matched to a gene: 3. The CDR3 totals 12 residues. The CDR3 sequence is CSVLRGPYEQYF. CDR3 coding DNA: TGCAGCGTTCTAAGGGGGCCCTACGAGCAGTACTTC.

The chain is built from TRBV28 and TRBJ2-3, with a possible D match to TRBD2 (5 bases). This CDR3 spans 13 amino acids. In germline, CDR1 is MDHEN, CDR2 SYDVKM. Trimming took 5 bases from V and 7 from J, leaving 13 bases between them. In DNA form, the CDR3 reads TGTGCCAGCAGTCCCGCAGGAGGCCATACGCAGTATTTT. Translated: CASSPAGGHTQYF.

J is TRBJ1-5 and V is TRBV6-2 or TRBV6-3; the D is unclear. The germline V and J ends were trimmed by 2 bases and 6 bases, with 20 bases remaining between them. Germline V gene sequence: CDR1 MNHEY, CDR2 SVGEGT. This CDR3 has 17 amino acids. CDR3 nucleotides: TGTGCCAGCAGTTACGACCGAGGAGACCAGAGAGGTCAGCCCCAGCATTTT. Translated, it gives CASSYDRGDQRGQPQHF.

V usage is TRBV5-1 and J usage is TRBJ2-3; no definite D call. V lost 0 bases, J lost 3 bases, and 11 bases lay in between. In germline, CDR1 is SGHRS, CDR2 YFSETQ. The CDR3 runs 15 residues. CDR3 in amino acids: CASSLDRPITDTQYF. The CDR3 region has the DNA TGCGCCAGCAGCTTGGATCGCCCCATAACAGATACGCAGTATTTT.

J is TRBJ1-2 and V is TRBV11-2, with D tentatively TRBD1 (6 bases). The CDR3 is made up of 15 amino acids. V was trimmed by 4 bases and J by 4 bases, leaving 16 bases between them. Germline assignment: CDR1 SGHAT and CDR2 FQNNGV. The CDR3 region is CASSSPEQGAYGYTF. CDR3 sequence (DNA): TGTGCCAGCAGCTCGCCGGAACAGGGAGCCTATGGCTACACCTTC.

J is TRBJ2-5 and V is TRBV28; no clear D gene. Germline V gene lookup returns CDR1 MDHEN and CDR2 SYDVKM. V dropped 5 bases and J dropped 3 bases, with 13 bases sitting between them. The CDR3 runs to 14 residues. The chain's CDR3 is CASSGVPFKETQYF. CDR3 nucleotide sequence: TGTGCCAGCAGTGGCGTACCCTTCAAAGAGACCCAGTACTTC.